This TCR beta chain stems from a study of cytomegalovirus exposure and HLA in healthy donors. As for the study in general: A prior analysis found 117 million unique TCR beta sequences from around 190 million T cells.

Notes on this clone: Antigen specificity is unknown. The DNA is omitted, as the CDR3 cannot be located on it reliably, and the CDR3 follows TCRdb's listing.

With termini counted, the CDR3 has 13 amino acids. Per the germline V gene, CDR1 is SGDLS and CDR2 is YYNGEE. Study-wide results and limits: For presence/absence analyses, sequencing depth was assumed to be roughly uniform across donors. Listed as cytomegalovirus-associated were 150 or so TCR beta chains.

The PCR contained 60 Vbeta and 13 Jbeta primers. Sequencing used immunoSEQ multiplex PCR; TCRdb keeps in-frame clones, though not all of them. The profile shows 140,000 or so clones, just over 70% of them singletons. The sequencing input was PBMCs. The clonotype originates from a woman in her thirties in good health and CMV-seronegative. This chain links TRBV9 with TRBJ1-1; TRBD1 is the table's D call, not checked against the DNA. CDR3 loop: CASSVVGQGAPFF.